Listed below are T cell receptor beta chains from one sample, sequenced in a study of blood T cell repertoires in COVID-19. Sequenced by immunoSEQ multiplex PCR; TCRdb stores in-frame clones only, minus some. The sample includes about 170,000 clones, approximately 86% of them seen just once. The sequenced material came from peripheral blood. The receptor set was obtained from a woman of 80 years or more with COVID-19, enrolled during active disease. Both conserved end residues are part of each CDR3. D genes are given only for firm matches. Only some rows state a clone size, as once, few, many or a class for expanded clones.

d_call	v_call	clone_size	j_call	cdr3_nt	cdr3_aa
TRBD1	TRBV10-3	once	TRBJ2-7	TGTGCCATCAGCTCGAGGACAGGGGGGACCTACGAGCAGTACTTC	CAISSRTGGTYEQYF
TRBD2	TRBV6-5	.	TRBJ2-5	TGTGCCAGCAGCCTTACTAGCGAGGAGACCCAGTACTTC	CASSLTSEETQYF
.	TRBV5-4	.	TRBJ1-6	TGTGCCAGCAGCCCTGGGGTGTCCCCGTCAGGGGATTCACCCCTCCACTTT	CASSPGVSPSGDSPLHF
TRBD1	TRBV29-1	.	TRBJ1-2	TGCAGCGTTTCGCAGGGGGCGGACTATGGCTACACCTTC	CSVSQGADYGYTF
.	TRBV19	.	TRBJ2-7	TGTGCCAGTAGTACTACTAGGGGGAACGAGCAGTACTTC	CASSTTRGNEQYF
.	TRBV15	.	TRBJ1-4	TGTGCCACCAGCCTCCTGAGCAGGGGTGGTGAAAAACTGTTTTTT	CATSLLSRGGEKLFF
.	TRBV21-1	.	TRBJ1-4	TGTGCCAGCGGGGGGTGGGTCAGGGACCTAACAACTAATGAAAAACTGTTTTTT	CASGGWVRDLTTNEKLFF
TRBD1	TRBV19	.	TRBJ1-2	TGTGCCAGGGTGACCTCGGACAGGGTAATCTATGGCTACACCTTC	CARVTSDRVIYGYTF
.	TRBV7-2	.	TRBJ2-7	TGTGCCAGCAGCTTAGATCTTTCTAAGCAGTACTTC	CASSLDLSKQYF
TRBD1	TRBV5-1	.	TRBJ1-2	TGCGCCAGCAGCGATAAGACAGGGGGCGGCTATGGCTACACCTTC	CASSDKTGGGYGYTF
TRBD1	TRBV6-1	.	TRBJ1-2	TGTGCCAGCAGTGAAGTAGGGACAGCCTATGGCTACACCTTC	CASSEVGTAYGYTF